These 8 T cell receptor beta chains came from one sample sequenced in a study of shared clonotypes between healthy human individuals. Measured with immunoSEQ multiplex PCR; TCRdb has only the in-frame clones, and not every one. Seen here are roughly 1,000,000 clones, about 84% observed once, and the top ten hold under 0.8%. Source material: memory CD4+ T cells from PBMCs. Noted subset: CD45RA-negative fraction. These TCRs come from a man aged 18-30 years in good health. Some clones in this sample may be carry-over from other donors' samples.

In this sample, this clone turned up a few times. The rearrangement uses TRBV7-7 and TRBJ1-1; D remains unclear. Germline V lookup: CDR1 SSHAT, CDR2 FNYEAQ (reference sequence). V was shortened by 1 base and J by 5 bases, with 8 bases between the two germline ends. This CDR3 region has 13 residues. CDR3 region: CASSLEKGTEAFF. Written as DNA, the CDR3 is TGTGCCAGCAGCTTAGAAAAAGGGACTGAAGCTTTCTTT.

This chain links TRBV2 with TRBJ1-1; D gene unclear. Trimming removed 6 bases at V and 6 bases at J, with 17 bases between. This CDR3 contains 14 residues. Germline CDR1 and CDR2: SNHLY and FYNNEI. The CDR3 sequence is CASSSQSAVAEAFF. Written as DNA, the CDR3 is TGTGCCAGCAGCTCACAGTCGGCGGTCGCTGAAGCTTTCTTT.

This rearrangement joins TRBV10-3 to TRBJ1-5; 8 nucleotides match TRBD1. This CDR3 contains 18 residues. Germline V gene lookup returns CDR1 ENHRY and CDR2 SYGVKD. Germline trimming cut 3 bases from V and 0 bases from J; bases unmatched to any gene: 10. CDR3 sequence reads: CAISDPGQGLNSNQPQHF. As DNA, the CDR3 is TGTGCCATCAGTGACCCCGGACAGGGCCTAAATAGCAATCAGCCCCAGCATTTT.

This clone was detected only a few times. The chain couples TRBV30 to TRBJ1-2; D gene unclear. Germline CDR1 is GTSNPN and CDR2 is SVGIG (reference sequence). The CDR3 consists of 13 residues. Trimming stripped 5 bases from V and 1 base from J, with 11 bases between. CDR3 residues: CAWEGWNNYGYTF. CDR3 DNA: TGTGCCTGGGAGGGTTGGAATAACTATGGCTACACCTTC.

The rearrangement links TRBV28 to TRBJ2-4, with 8 bases lining up with TRBD1. V shed 2 bases and J 7 bases; nucleotides not matched to a gene: 10. The CDR3 extends over 16 amino acids. Per germline, CDR1 MDHEN and CDR2 SYDVKM. The CDR3 sequence is CASSLGATGVRNIQYF. The CDR3 nucleotides read TGTGCCAGCAGTTTAGGAGCGACAGGGGTAAGGAACATTCAGTACTTC.

This clone was observed a few times. The CDR3 region is CSVGTGHGNTIYF. In nucleotides, the CDR3 is TGCAGCGTGGGAACGGGACACGGAAACACCATATATTTT. This rearrangement joins TRBV29-1 to TRBJ1-3; D possibly corresponds to TRBD1 (6 bases). The CDR3 sequence is 13 residues long. CDR1 SQVTM and CDR2 ANQGSEA come from the germline V gene. V was shortened by 6 bases and J by 4 bases, with 13 bases between the two germline ends.

The genes are TRBV15 and TRBJ2-3, with 9 bases identical to TRBD2. J was trimmed by 7 bases and V by 0 bases; bases with no gene match: 11. Germline loops: CDR1 LNHNV, CDR2 YYDKDF (reference sequence). The CDR3 runs to 17 residues. The CDR3, as DNA: TGTGCCACCAGCAGAGATCTGACTAGCGGTACGGCCAATACGCAGTATTTT. Translating it yields CATSRDLTSGTANTQYF.

This clone was picked up many times. CDR3 in amino acids: CASTLGRHEGYTF. Written as DNA, the CDR3 is TGTGCCAGCACGCTGGGCAGGCATGAGGGCTACACCTTC. The V call is TRBV18, the J call TRBJ1-2, with D unclear. Trimming stripped 8 bases from V and 8 bases from J, with 18 bases between. Germline loops: CDR1 KGHSH, CDR2 LQKENI. CDR3 length: 13 residues. Looking up the rest from reference TRBV18 and TRBJ1-2 gives the full variable domain: NAGVMQNPRHLVRRRGQEARLRCSPMKGHSHVYWYRQLPEEGLKFMVYLQKENIIDESGMPKERFSAEFPKEGPSILRIQQVVRGDSAAYFCASTLGRHEGYTFGSGTRLTVV.